This TCR beta chain comes out of a study of cytomegalovirus exposure and HLA in healthy donors. The study's findings and limits: TCR beta V- and J-gene trimming was later associated with a missense DCLRE1C variant.

As to this clone: What it recognizes is unknown.

The length of the CDR3 is 11 residues. V was cut by 3 bases and J by 3 bases, with 3 bases left in between. Per germline, CDR1 SGHNT and CDR2 YYREEE (reference sequence). The PCR was carried out with 60 Vbeta primers and 13 Jbeta primers. Clones were sequenced by immunoSEQ multiplex PCR, and TCRdb holds only the in-frame ones, with some missing. The data show over 110,000 clones, over 75% seen once. This chain links TRBV5-4 with TRBJ1-1; D is uncertain. What was sequenced was PBMCs. This clonotype was obtained from a male donor in good health and CMV-seronegative. CDR3 region: CASSSHTEAFF. The CDR3 DNA follows: TGTGCCAGCAGCTCTCACACTGAAGCTTTCTTT. Full variable domain (outside the CDR3, taken from reference TRBV5-4 and TRBJ1-1): ETGVTQSPTHLIKTRGQQVTLRCSSQSGHNTVSWYQQALGQGPQFIFQYYREEENGRGNFPPRFSGLQFPNYSSELNVNALELDDSALYLCASSSHTEAFFGQGTRLTVV.